A single sample gave rise to the 26 T cell receptor beta chains below, sequenced in a study of blood T cell repertoires in COVID-19. Only in-frame clones appear in the TCRdb table, and some are missing; sequencing was by immunoSEQ multiplex PCR. The sample has about 250,000 clones, approximately 90% seen once. Sequencing was performed on PBMCs or T cells enriched from blood (not recorded which). The receptors come from a man aged 40-50 years who had recovered from COVID-19.

The chain is built from TRBV5-6 and TRBJ1-2, with 9 bases lining up with TRBD1. V trimming: 3 bases; J trimming: 9 bases; junction bases outside the gene matches: 12. Germline CDR1 is SGHDT and CDR2 is YYEEEE. The CDR3 runs 15 residues. CDR3 nucleotide sequence: TGTGCCAGCAGCTGGCTGGACAGGGGATCTCTTAGCTACACCTTC. Translated, it gives CASSWLDRGSLSYTF.

The rearrangement joins TRBV5-1 to TRBJ1-6, with D tentatively TRBD1 (6 bases). Looked up from germline, CDR1 is SGHRS and CDR2 is YFSETQ. Trimming pared 4 bases from V and 5 bases from J, leaving 10 bases between. This CDR3 spans 14 amino acids. The CDR3 protein is CASSPGQHNSPLHF. The CDR3 DNA reads as TGCGCCAGCAGCCCAGGACAGCATAATTCACCCCTCCACTTT.

This rearrangement joins TRBV9 to TRBJ2-3, with 9 nucleotides matching TRBD2. Germline V lookup: CDR1 SGDLS, CDR2 YYNGEE. V trimming: 0 bases; J trimming: 4 bases; junction bases outside the gene matches: 12. The CDR3 runs to 18 residues. The CDR3 DNA sequence: TGTGCCAGCAGCGTAGTCGGCGGGAGGGCCGGAGTAGCAGATACGCAGTATTTT. Translation gives CASSVVGGRAGVADTQYF.

V usage is TRBV7-2 and J usage is TRBJ2-2; 9 bases map to TRBD2. CDR1 and CDR2 (germline): SGHTA, FQGNSA. V trimming: 6 bases; J trimming: 8 bases; junction bases outside the gene matches: 7. The CDR3 spans 14 residues. The CDR3 spells CASRIAGVIGELFF. The CDR3 nucleotides read TGTGCCAGCAGGATAGCGGGAGTTATAGGGGAGCTGTTTTTT.

The chain combines TRBV3-1 (or the pseudogene TRBV3-2) with TRBJ2-3, with TRBD2 matching over 11 bases. Looked up from germline, CDR1 is LGHDT and CDR2 is YNNKEL (reference sequence). V shed 3 bases and J 6 bases; nucleotides not matched to a gene: 8. This CDR3 has 16 residues. The CDR3 DNA is TGTGCCAGCAGCCACCTGATAGCGGGGGGGGCTGATACGCAGTATTTT. Translated: CASSHLIAGGADTQYF.

The chain couples TRBV6-5 to TRBJ2-2; 9 bases match TRBD1. The V gene's germline CDR1 is MNHEY and CDR2 SVGAGI. CDR3 size: 16 residues. The trim removed 2 bases at V and 5 bases at J, leaving 6 bases unmatched. This chain's CDR3 is CASSYLGTGRTGELFF. CDR3 DNA sequence: TGTGCCAGCAGTTACCTTGGGACAGGGAGAACCGGGGAGCTGTTTTTT.

CDR3 loop: CASSLALAGNTGELFF. Here the CDR3 DNA reads TGCGCCAGCAGCTTGGCCTTGGCAGGGAACACCGGGGAGCTGTTTTTT. The chain carries TRBV5-1 and TRBJ2-2; D is unclear. CDR1 is SGHRS, CDR2 YFSETQ, per germline. The CDR3 covers 16 residues. The V gene lost 0 bases and the J gene lost 1 base, with 10 bases spanning the gap.

This sequence joins TRBV5-6 and TRBJ1-1; no clear D gene. CDR1 and CDR2 from the germline V gene are SGHDT and YYEEEE. This CDR3 has 15 amino acids. V was trimmed by 0 bases and J by 0 bases, leaving 9 bases between them. As DNA, the CDR3 is TGTGCCAGCAGCTTGGTTGCAGACATGAACACTGAAGCTTTCTTT. Translated: CASSLVADMNTEAFF.

The rearrangement links TRBV18 to TRBJ1-5; TRBD1 is a possible D gene (6 bases). Deletions cut 2 bases from V and 7 bases from J, with 15 bases between. Germline assignment: CDR1 KGHSH and CDR2 LQKENI. This CDR3 has 15 residues. CDR3 bases: TGTGCCAGCTCACCATTCGAGGGGGTAGAACAGCCCCAGCATTTT. Protein: CASSPFEGVEQPQHF.

The rearrangement joins TRBV28 to TRBJ2-7, with TRBD2 matching over 8 bases. CDR3 length: 13 residues. CDR1 is MDHEN, CDR2 SYDVKM, per germline. With 7 bases clipped from V and 2 bases from J, the junction kept 4 bases outside the gene matches. The CDR3 protein is CASKLAGPYEQYF. In DNA form, the CDR3 reads TGTGCCAGCAAATTAGCGGGGCCCTACGAGCAGTACTTC.

The chain employs TRBV10-3 and TRBJ1-2; 7 bases are a match to TRBD1. CDR3 length: 13 amino acids. Germline CDR1 ENHRY, CDR2 SYGVKD. With V trimmed by 6 bases and J by 8 bases, 9 bases remained unmatched. The CDR3 spells CAISPTGVGGYTF. The CDR3 nucleotides are TGTGCCATCAGCCCAACAGGGGTCGGCGGCTACACCTTC.

This sequence joins TRBV7-3 and TRBJ1-2; 9 nucleotides match TRBD1. This CDR3 comprises 16 residues. Per the germline V gene, CDR1 is SGHTA and CDR2 is FQGTGA. V was clipped by 4 bases and J by 4 bases; unmatched bases: 10. CDR3 DNA sequence: TGTGCCAGCAGCTCTAAGATCCGGGACAGGGCCTATGGCTACACCTTC. This translates into CASSSKIRDRAYGYTF.

The chain joins TRBV28 to TRBJ1-1; possible D gene TRBD1, 5 bases. The ends were cut back, 3 bases at V and 1 base at J, with 9 bases in the middle. From germline, CDR1 is MDHEN and CDR2 SYDVKM. This CDR3 is built from 14 residues. The CDR3 region is CASSFSGGNTEAFF. In DNA, the CDR3 is TGTGCCAGCAGTTTTTCCGGGGGGAACACTGAAGCTTTCTTT.

The V gene is TRBV12-5, the J gene TRBJ2-1; tentative D call: TRBD1 (5 bases). CDR1 and CDR2 from the germline V gene are LGHNT and FRNRAP. CDR3 size: 18 residues. V lost 3 bases and J lost 2, with 20 bases in between. The CDR3 DNA sequence: TGTGCTAGTGGTTTTTCAGGGTTAAGCCGGTATACCTACAATGAGCAGTTCTTC. Amino acids: CASGFSGLSRYTYNEQFF.

This chain joins TRBV10-2 and TRBJ1-2; 8 positions match TRBD1. CDR1 and CDR2 from the germline V gene are WSHSY and SAAADI. V shed 6 bases and J 4 bases; nucleotides not matched to a gene: 7. The CDR3 runs to 14 residues. The CDR3 coding sequence is TGCGCCAGCAGCGGACAGGGTATAATCTATGGCTACACCTTC. As protein: CASSGQGIIYGYTF.

V usage is TRBV27 and J usage is TRBJ1-2, with 8 bases identical to TRBD1. CDR3 size: 16 residues. Per the germline V gene, CDR1 is MNHEY and CDR2 is SMNVEV (reference sequence). Trimming cost V 1 base and J 3 bases; bases outside gene matches: 7. The CDR3 spells CASSLWGTGGDYGYTF. The CDR3, as DNA: TGTGCCAGCAGTTTATGGGGGACAGGTGGGGACTATGGCTACACCTTC.

The V and J genes are TRBV25-1 and TRBJ2-5, with TRBD2 identical over 10 bases. Germline V gene sequence: CDR1 MGHDK, CDR2 SYGVNS. There are 17 residues in the CDR3. Unmatched junction bases numbered 10, after V lost 4 bases and J lost 2 bases. CDR3 DNA: TGTGCCAGCAGTGGAAAAGGGAATAGCGGGAGGCAAGAGACCCAGTACTTC. Translating it yields CASSGKGNSGRQETQYF.

The rearrangement joins TRBV2 to TRBJ1-2; no firm D call. CDR3 size: 13 residues. The V end lost 4 bases, the J end lost 0 bases, and 6 bases lay between the germline ends. The germline gives CDR1 SNHLY, CDR2 FYNNEI. This CDR3 reads CASSAGTNYGYTF. The CDR3 nucleotides are TGTGCCAGCAGTGCTGGCACTAACTATGGCTACACCTTC.

V usage is TRBV28 and J usage is TRBJ2-7, with 9 positions matching TRBD1. The germline gives CDR1 MDHEN, CDR2 SYDVKM. The J segment lost 2 bases and the V segment lost 3 bases, leaving 5 bases of the junction unmatched. CDR3 length: 15 amino acids. The CDR3 coding sequence is TGTGCCAGCAGTTTTGGGACAGGGACCACCTACGAGCAGTACTTC. It yields the protein CASSFGTGTTYEQYF.

The V call is TRBV7-9, the J call TRBJ2-1; TRBD2 matches 9 bases. V dropped 4 bases and J dropped 3; count of bases not matched to a gene: 13. Germline values: CDR1 SEHNR, CDR2 FQNEAQ (reference sequence). The CDR3 consists of 18 residues. Written as DNA, the CDR3 is TGTGCCAGCAGCTCCCACTTCTTTAGCGGGAGACTCTACAATGAGCAGTTCTTC. The encoded protein is CASSSHFFSGRLYNEQFF.

V gene TRBV11-2 combines with J gene TRBJ1-2; no reliable D call. This CDR3 contains 13 residues. The V gene lost 5 bases and the J gene lost 4 bases, with 11 bases spanning the gap. Germline CDR1 and CDR2: SGHAT and FQNNGV. The CDR3 DNA reads TGTGCCAGCAGCCCAAACCGGGGCTATGGCTACACCTTC. Translation: CASSPNRGYGYTF.

The V call is TRBV6-5, the J call TRBJ1-1; 7 bases align to TRBD1. The germline gives CDR1 MNHEY, CDR2 SVGAGI. This CDR3 comprises 11 residues. The ends lost 6 bases at V and 10 bases at J; junction bases unmatched: 5. The CDR3 protein is CASSTGQAAFF. DNA for the CDR3: TGTGCCAGCAGCACCGGACAGGCAGCTTTCTTT.

This clone has a handful of counts. The rearrangement uses TRBV14 and TRBJ2-1; D ambiguous. Trimming took 1 base from V and 4 from J, leaving 8 bases between them. This CDR3 contains 14 residues. CDR1 and CDR2 (germline): SGHDN, FVKESK. The CDR3 sequence is CASSQGYTYNEQFF. The DNA of the CDR3 is TGTGCCAGCAGCCAAGGATATACATACAATGAGCAGTTCTTC.

The V call is TRBV5-1, the J call TRBJ2-2; maybe TRBD2 (7 bases). The CDR3 is made up of 15 amino acids. Germline-derived CDR1 and CDR2 are SGHRS and YFSETQ. V dropped 5 bases and J dropped 3 bases, with 14 bases sitting between them. The CDR3 region is CASSDSGGHTGELFF. CDR3 bases: TGCGCCAGCAGTGACTCGGGGGGCCACACCGGGGAGCTGTTTTTT.

V usage is TRBV15 and J usage is TRBJ2-1; TRBD1 is a possible D gene (5 bases). V lost 0 bases to trimming and J lost 9 bases, with 15 bases between them. The CDR3 runs to 15 residues. Germline V gives CDR1 LNHNV, CDR2 YYDKDF (reference sequence). CDR3 region: CATSREAGSLPEQFF. CDR3 DNA: TGTGCCACCAGCAGAGAAGCAGGGTCTCTTCCTGAGCAGTTCTTC.

The J gene is TRBJ2-1, the V gene TRBV29-1; 8 nucleotides line up with TRBD2. In germline, CDR1 is SQVTM, CDR2 ANQGSEA. With V trimmed by 5 bases and J by 2 bases, 2 bases remained unmatched. The CDR3 is 13 residues long. The CDR3 spells CSVLGGAYNEQFF. As DNA, the CDR3 is TGCAGCGTTCTCGGGGGGGCCTACAATGAGCAGTTCTTC.